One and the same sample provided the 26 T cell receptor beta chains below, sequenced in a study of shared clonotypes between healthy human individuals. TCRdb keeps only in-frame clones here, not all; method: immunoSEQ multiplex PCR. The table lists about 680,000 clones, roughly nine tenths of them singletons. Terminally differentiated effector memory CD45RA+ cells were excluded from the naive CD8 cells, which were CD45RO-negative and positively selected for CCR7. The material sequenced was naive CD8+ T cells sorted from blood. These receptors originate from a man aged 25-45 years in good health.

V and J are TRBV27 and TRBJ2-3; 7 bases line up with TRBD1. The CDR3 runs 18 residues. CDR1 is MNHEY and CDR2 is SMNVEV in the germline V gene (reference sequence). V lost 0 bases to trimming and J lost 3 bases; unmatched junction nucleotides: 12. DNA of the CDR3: TGTGCCAGCAGTTTATCGAGGACAGGCGGAGTGATAACAGATACGCAGTATTTT. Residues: CASSLSRTGGVITDTQYF.

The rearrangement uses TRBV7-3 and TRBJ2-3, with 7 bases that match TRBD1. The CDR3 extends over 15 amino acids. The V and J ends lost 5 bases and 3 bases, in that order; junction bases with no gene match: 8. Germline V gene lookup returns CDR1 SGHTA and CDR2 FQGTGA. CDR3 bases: TGTGCCAGCAGCCTATCTTGGACAGGAACAGATACGCAGTATTTT. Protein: CASSLSWTGTDTQYF.

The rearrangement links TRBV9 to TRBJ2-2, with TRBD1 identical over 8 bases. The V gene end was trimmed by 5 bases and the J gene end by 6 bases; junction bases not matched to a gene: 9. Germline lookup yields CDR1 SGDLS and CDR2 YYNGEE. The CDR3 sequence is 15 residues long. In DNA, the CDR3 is TGTGCCAGCAGTCCACCGGGACAGGTAGCCGGGGAGCTGTTTTTT. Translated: CASSPPGQVAGELFF. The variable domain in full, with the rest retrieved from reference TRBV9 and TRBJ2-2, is DSGVTQTPKHLITATGQRVTLRCSPRSGDLSVYWYQQSLDQGLQFLIQYYNGEERAKGNILERFSAQQFPDLHSELNLSSLELGDSALYFCASSPPGQVAGELFFGEGSRLTVL.

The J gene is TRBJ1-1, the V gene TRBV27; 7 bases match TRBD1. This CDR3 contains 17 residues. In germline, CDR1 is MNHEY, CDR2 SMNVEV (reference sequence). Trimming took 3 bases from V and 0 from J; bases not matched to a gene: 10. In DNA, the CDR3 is TGTGCCAGCAGTTTGGGAATTCCGGGACAGCTGAACACTGAAGCTTTCTTT. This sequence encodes CASSLGIPGQLNTEAFF.

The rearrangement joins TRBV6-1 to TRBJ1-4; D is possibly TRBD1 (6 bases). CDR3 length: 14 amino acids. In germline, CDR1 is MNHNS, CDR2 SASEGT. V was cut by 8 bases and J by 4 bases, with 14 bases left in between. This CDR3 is CASHLGGFNEKLFF. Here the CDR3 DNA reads TGTGCCAGCCATTTAGGGGGTTTTAATGAAAAACTGTTTTTT.

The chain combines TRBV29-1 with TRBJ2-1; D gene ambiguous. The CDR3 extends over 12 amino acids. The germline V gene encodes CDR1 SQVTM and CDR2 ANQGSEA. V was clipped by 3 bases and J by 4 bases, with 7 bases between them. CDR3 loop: CSVDEAYNEQFF. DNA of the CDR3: TGCAGCGTTGACGAAGCATACAATGAGCAGTTCTTC.

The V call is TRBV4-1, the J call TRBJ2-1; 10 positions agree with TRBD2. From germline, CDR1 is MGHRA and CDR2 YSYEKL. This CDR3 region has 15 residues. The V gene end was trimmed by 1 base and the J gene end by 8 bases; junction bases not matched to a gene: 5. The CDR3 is CASSQGTSGEYEQFF. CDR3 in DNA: TGCGCCAGCAGCCAAGGGACTAGCGGAGAATATGAGCAGTTCTTC.

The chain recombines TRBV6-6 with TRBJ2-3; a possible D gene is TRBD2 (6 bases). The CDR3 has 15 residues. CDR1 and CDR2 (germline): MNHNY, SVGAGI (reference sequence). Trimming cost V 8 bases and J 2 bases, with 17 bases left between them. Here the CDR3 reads CASRNRDSSTDTQYF. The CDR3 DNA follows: TGTGCCAGCCGCAACCGGGACTCATCCACAGATACGCAGTATTTT.

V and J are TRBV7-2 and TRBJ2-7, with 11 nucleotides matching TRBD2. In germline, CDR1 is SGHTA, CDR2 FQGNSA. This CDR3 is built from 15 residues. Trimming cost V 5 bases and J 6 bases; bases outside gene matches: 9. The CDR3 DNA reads TGTGCCAGCAGCCCCTGGGTAGCGGGAGGGAGCGAGCAGTACTTC. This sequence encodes CASSPWVAGGSEQYF.

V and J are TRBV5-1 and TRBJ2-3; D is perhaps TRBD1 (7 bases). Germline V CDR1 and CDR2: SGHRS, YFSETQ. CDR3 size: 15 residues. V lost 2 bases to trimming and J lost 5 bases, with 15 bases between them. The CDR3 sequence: CASSFGQGGLDTQYF. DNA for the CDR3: TGCGCCAGCAGCTTTGGGCAGGGGGGTCTAGATACGCAGTATTTT.

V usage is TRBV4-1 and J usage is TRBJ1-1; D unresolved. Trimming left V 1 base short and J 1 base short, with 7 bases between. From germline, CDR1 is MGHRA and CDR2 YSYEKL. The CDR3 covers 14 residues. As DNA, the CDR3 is TGCGCCAGCAGCCAAGTTATAACGAACACTGAAGCTTTCTTT. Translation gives CASSQVITNTEAFF.

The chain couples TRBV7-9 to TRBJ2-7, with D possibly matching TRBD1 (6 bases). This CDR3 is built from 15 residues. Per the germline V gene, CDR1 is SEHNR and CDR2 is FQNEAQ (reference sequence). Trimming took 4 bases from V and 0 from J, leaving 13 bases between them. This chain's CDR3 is CASSSSSGDSYEQYF. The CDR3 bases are TGTGCCAGCAGCTCTAGTTCAGGGGACTCCTACGAGCAGTACTTC.

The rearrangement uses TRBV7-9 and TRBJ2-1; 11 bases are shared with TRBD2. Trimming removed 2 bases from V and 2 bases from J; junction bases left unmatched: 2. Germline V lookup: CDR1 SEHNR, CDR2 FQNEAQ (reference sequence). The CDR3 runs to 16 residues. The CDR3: CASSLLAGGTYNEQFF. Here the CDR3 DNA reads TGTGCCAGCAGCTTATTAGCGGGAGGGACCTACAATGAGCAGTTCTTC.

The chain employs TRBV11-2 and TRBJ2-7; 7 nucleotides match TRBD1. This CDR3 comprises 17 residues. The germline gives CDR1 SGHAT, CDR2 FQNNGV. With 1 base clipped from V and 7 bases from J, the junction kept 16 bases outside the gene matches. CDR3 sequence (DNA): TGTGCCAGCAGCTTAGGCAGAACAGGGGTTGGGTCTTGGGAGCAGTACTTC. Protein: CASSLGRTGVGSWEQYF.

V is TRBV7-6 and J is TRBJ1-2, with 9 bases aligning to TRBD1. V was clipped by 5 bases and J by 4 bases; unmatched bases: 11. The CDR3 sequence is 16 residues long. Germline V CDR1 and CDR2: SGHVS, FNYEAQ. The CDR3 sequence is CASSEESTGGSYGYTF. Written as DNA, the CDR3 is TGTGCCAGCAGCGAGGAATCGACAGGGGGTTCCTATGGCTACACCTTC. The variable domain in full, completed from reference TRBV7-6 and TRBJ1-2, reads GAGVSQSPRYKVTKRGQDVALRCDPISGHVSLYWYRQALGQGPEFLTYFNYEAQQDKSGLPNDRFSAERPEGSISTLTIQRTEQRDSAMYRCASSEESTGGSYGYTFGSGTRLTVV.

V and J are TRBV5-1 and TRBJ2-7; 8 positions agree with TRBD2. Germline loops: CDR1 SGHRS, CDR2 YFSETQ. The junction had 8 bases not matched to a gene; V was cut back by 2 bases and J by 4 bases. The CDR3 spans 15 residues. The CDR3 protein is CASSLLERGKYEQYF. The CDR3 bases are TGCGCCAGCAGCTTATTAGAGCGGGGGAAATACGAGCAGTACTTC.

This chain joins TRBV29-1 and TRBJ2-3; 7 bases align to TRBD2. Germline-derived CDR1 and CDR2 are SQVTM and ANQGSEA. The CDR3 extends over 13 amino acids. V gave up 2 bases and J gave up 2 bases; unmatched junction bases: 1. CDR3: CSVELADTDTQYF. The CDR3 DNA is TGCAGCGTTGAACTAGCGGACACAGATACGCAGTATTTT.

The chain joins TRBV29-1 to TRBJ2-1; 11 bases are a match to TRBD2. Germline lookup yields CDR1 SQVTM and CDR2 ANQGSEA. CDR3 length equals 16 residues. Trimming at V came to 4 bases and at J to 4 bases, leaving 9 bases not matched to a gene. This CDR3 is CSVVAVAGGRYNEQFF. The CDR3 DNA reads TGCAGCGTTGTAGCTGTAGCGGGAGGGAGATACAATGAGCAGTTCTTC.

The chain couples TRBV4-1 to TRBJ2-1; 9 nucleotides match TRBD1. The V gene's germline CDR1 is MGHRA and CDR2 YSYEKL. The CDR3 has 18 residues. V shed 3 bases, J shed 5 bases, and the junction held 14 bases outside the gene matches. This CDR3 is CASSHPGVTGGPNNEQFF. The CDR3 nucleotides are TGCGCCAGCAGCCACCCCGGGGTTACAGGGGGCCCGAACAATGAGCAGTTCTTC.

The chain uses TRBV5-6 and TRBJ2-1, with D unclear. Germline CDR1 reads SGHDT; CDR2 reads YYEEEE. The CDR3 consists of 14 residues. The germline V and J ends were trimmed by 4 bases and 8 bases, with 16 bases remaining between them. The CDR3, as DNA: TGTGCCAGCAGCCTTGGATCAACTGGCGATGAGCAGTTCTTC. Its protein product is CASSLGSTGDEQFF. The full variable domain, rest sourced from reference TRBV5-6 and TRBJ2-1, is DAGVTQSPTHLIKTRGQQVTLRCSPKSGHDTVSWYQQALGQGPQFIFQYYEEEERQRGNFPDRFSGHQFPNYSSELNVNALLLGDSALYLCASSLGSTGDEQFFGPGTRLTVL.

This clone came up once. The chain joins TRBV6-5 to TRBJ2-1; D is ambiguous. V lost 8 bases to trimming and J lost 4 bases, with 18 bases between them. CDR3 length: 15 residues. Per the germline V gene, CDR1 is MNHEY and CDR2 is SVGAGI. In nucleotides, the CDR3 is TGTGCCAGCGTCGCCGGTGGCCCCCCATACAATGAGCAGTTCTTC. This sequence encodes CASVAGGPPYNEQFF.

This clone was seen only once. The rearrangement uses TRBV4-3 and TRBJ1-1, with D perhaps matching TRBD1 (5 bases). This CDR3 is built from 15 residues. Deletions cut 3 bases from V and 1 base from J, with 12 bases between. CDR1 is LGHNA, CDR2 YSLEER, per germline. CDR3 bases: TGCGCCAGCAGCCAGGGGTTCGGGACGAACACTGAAGCTTTCTTT. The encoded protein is CASSQGFGTNTEAFF.

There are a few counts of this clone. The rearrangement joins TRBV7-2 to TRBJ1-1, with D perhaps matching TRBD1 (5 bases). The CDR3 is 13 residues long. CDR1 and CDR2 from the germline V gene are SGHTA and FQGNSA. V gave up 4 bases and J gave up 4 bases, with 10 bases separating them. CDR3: CASSSRVPTEAFF. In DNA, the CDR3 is TGTGCCAGCAGCTCCAGGGTCCCCACTGAAGCTTTCTTT.

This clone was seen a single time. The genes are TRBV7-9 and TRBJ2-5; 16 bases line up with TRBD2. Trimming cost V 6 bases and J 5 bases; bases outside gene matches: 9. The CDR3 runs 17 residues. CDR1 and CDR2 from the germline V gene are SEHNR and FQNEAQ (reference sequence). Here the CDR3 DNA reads TGTGCCAGCAGACAGGGACTAGCGGGAGGGCCTGGGGAGACCCAGTACTTC. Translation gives CASRQGLAGGPGETQYF.

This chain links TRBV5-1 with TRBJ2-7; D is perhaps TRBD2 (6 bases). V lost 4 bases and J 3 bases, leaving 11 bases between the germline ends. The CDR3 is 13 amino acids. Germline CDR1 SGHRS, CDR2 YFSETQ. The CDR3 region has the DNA TGCGCCAGCAGCCCGGGGGTACACTACGAGCAGTACTTC. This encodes CASSPGVHYEQYF.

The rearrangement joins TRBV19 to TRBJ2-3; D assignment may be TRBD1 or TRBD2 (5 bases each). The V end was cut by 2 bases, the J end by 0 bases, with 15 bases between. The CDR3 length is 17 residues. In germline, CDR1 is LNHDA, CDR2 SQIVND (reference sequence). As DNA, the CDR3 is TGTGCCAGTAGTATATGGTTGGGGGTCTCTAGCACAGATACGCAGTATTTT. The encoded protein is CASSIWLGVSSTDTQYF.